Listed here are 29 T cell receptor beta chains from one sample, sequenced in a study of regulatory T cells in long-lasting Graves disease. Building the TCR beta libraries relied on iRepertoire HTBI primers, and CDR3 regions underwent Arm-PCR. One entry per CDR3 protein results from TCRdb running MiXCR on the multiplex PCR reads. The table has about 450,000 distinct CDR3 sequences, about 15% seen once. Time point denoted: newly diagnosed GD, antithyroid drugs for less than 3 months. The TCR library used RNA extracted from PBMCs. These same records also appear under a second study, on T cells in Graves' hyperthyroidism and ophthalmopathy.

The material sequenced was peripheral blood mononuclear cells (PBMCs), taken at new diagnosis, from a patient treated with antithyroid drugs. The receptors shown here come from a woman aged 45-65 years with Graves disease.

This chain joins TRBV6-2 or TRBV6-3 and TRBJ2-3, with D unclear. The CDR3 runs to 16 residues. Per the germline V gene, CDR1 is MNHEY and CDR2 is SVGEGT. V lost 0 bases, J lost 4 bases, and 14 bases lay in between. CDR3 sequence (DNA): TGTGCCAGCAGTTACTCGAGTCCTTCCGGACCAGATACGCAGTATTTT. This codes for CASSYSSPSGPDTQYF.

In its sample, this clonotype was seen many times. This chain joins TRBV3-1 and TRBJ1-6, with 7 bases matching TRBD1. V trimming: 3 bases; J trimming: 7 bases; junction bases outside the gene matches: 9. CDR1 LGHDT and CDR2 YNNKEL come from the germline V gene (reference sequence). The CDR3 is 16 amino acids. CDR3 protein: CASSHPGGDSNSPLHF. The CDR3 nucleotides are TGTGCCAGCAGCCATCCAGGAGGGGACAGCAATTCACCCCTCCACTTT.

This clonotype was seen repeatedly, ten times or more. The V call is TRBV30, the J call TRBJ2-1; 9 nucleotides align to TRBD2. This CDR3 region has 14 residues. The J segment lost 5 bases and the V segment lost 5 bases, leaving 7 bases of the junction unmatched. CDR1 and CDR2 from the germline V gene are GTSNPN and SVGIG (reference sequence). CDR3 region: CAWSRTSAHNEQFF. For the CDR3, the DNA is TGTGCCTGGTCTCGGACTAGCGCCCACAATGAGCAGTTCTTC.

This rearrangement joins TRBV6-2 or TRBV6-3 to TRBJ2-3; 9 bases are shared with TRBD2. Germline CDR1 MNHEY, CDR2 SVGEGT. The ends lost 4 bases at V and 5 bases at J; junction bases unmatched: 4. The CDR3 contains 14 residues. This chain's CDR3 is CASSFAGGLDTQYF. The CDR3 DNA is TGTGCCAGCAGTTTTGCGGGAGGGTTAGATACGCAGTATTTT.

This clonotype was detected ten times or more. V is TRBV28 and J is TRBJ1-5; D unclear. This CDR3 is 11 amino acids long. CDR1 and CDR2 (germline): MDHEN, SYDVKM. Trimming removed 5 bases from V and 4 bases from J, with 3 bases in between. The CDR3, as DNA: TGTGCCAGCAGTGAAAATCAGCCCCAGCATTTT. Translation gives CASSENQPQHF.

This clonotype was detected ten times or more. The chain joins TRBV7-9 to TRBJ2-1; D unresolved. Germline V gives CDR1 SEHNR, CDR2 FQNEAQ (reference sequence). Trimming took 1 base from V and 4 from J, leaving 11 bases between them. The CDR3 consists of 15 residues. The CDR3 is CASSLGGRVYNEQFF. CDR3 DNA: TGTGCCAGCAGCTTAGGTGGTCGAGTATACAATGAGCAGTTCTTC.

This clonotype was counted ten times or more. The J gene is TRBJ2-1, the V gene TRBV7-8; D call uncertain. CDR1 is SGHVS, CDR2 FQNEAQ, per germline. CDR3 length equals 13 residues. The V gene lost 3 bases and the J gene lost 6 bases, with 9 bases spanning the gap. CDR3 amino acids: CASSFSVLNEQFF. The CDR3 bases are TGTGCCAGCAGCTTTTCCGTCCTCAATGAGCAGTTCTTC.

The chain has TRBV25-1 and TRBJ1-3; D not certain. The CDR3 has 16 residues. V was cut by 1 base and J by 0 bases, with 10 bases left in between. Germline V gene lookup returns CDR1 MGHDK and CDR2 SYGVNS. CDR3: CASSEWGSGSGNTIYF. The CDR3, as DNA: TGTGCCAGCAGTGAATGGGGAAGTGGCTCTGGAAACACCATATATTTT.

The chain uses TRBV5-1 and TRBJ2-5; unclear D gene. Trimming took 3 bases from V and 1 from J, leaving 7 bases between them. The CDR3 length is 13 residues. Looked up from germline, CDR1 is SGHRS and CDR2 is YFSETQ. The CDR3 nucleotides read TGCGCCAGCAGCTGGAACCCCCAAGAGACCCAGTACTTC. Amino acid sequence: CASSWNPQETQYF.

The chain is built from TRBV10-3 and TRBJ1-1; D possibly corresponds to TRBD1 (5 bases). The germline V gene has CDR1 ENHRY and CDR2 SYGVKD. This CDR3 is built from 12 residues. V was trimmed by 11 bases and J by 7 bases, leaving 17 bases between them. CDR3 protein: CAAAPGQDEAFF. Here the CDR3 DNA reads TGTGCCGCCGCGCCGGGGCAGGATGAAGCTTTCTTT.

The rearrangement links TRBV18 to TRBJ2-7; D possibly uses TRBD1 or TRBD2 (5 bases each). The V and J ends lost 0 bases and 7 bases respectively, with 16 bases between them. The CDR3 runs to 15 residues. Germline V lookup: CDR1 KGHSH, CDR2 LQKENI. In DNA form, the CDR3 reads TGTGCCAGCTCACCACCGGGGACCCTCCTTCGGGAGCAGTACTTC. This translates into CASSPPGTLLREQYF.

V and J are TRBV5-5 and TRBJ2-5, with a tentative D call TRBD2 (6 bases). CDR3 length: 14 amino acids. V was trimmed by 4 bases and J by 5 bases, leaving 15 bases between them. CDR1 SGHKS and CDR2 YYEKEE come from the germline V gene (reference sequence). The CDR3 DNA follows: TGTGCCAGCAGCCACGGGCTAGCGCAGGAGACCCAGTACTTC. It codes for CASSHGLAQETQYF.

The sample holds many counts of this clonotype. The chain couples TRBV6-9 to TRBJ2-1, with 8 bases lining up with TRBD2. The ends lost 3 bases at V and 6 bases at J; junction bases unmatched: 7. CDR1 is MNHGY, CDR2 SVAAGI, per germline. The CDR3 is 15 amino acids. CDR3 DNA sequence: TGTGCCAGCAGTTACTCTTCTAGCGGGCCCAATGAGCAGTTCTTC. Translating gives CASSYSSSGPNEQFF.

Remarks on this clonotype: A much larger clone lies one base from this, so it may be a read error. The chain employs TRBV28 and TRBJ2-2; 8 nucleotides agree with TRBD1. V was pared by 7 bases and J by 6 bases, with 7 bases of the junction left unmatched. The CDR3 totals 14 residues. Germline V CDR1 and CDR2: MDHEN, SYDVKM. The CDR3 sequence is CASTTQGGAGELFF. In DNA form, the CDR3 reads TGTGCCAGCACCACACAGGGGGGAGCCGGGGAGCTGTTTTTT.

This clonotype occurred many times. The chain is built from TRBV28 and TRBJ1-1; D remains ambiguous. This CDR3 comprises 13 residues. Germline V lookup: CDR1 MDHEN, CDR2 SYDVKM. Trimming left V 5 bases short and J 0 bases short, with 7 bases between. CDR3 region: CASSQRMNTEAFF. As DNA, the CDR3 is TGTGCCAGCAGTCAAAGAATGAACACTGAAGCTTTCTTT.

This clonotype occurred many times. V and J are TRBV27 and TRBJ2-3; 10 bases align to TRBD2. Per the germline V gene, CDR1 is MNHEY and CDR2 is SMNVEV (reference sequence). This CDR3 spans 17 amino acids. V lost 0 bases to trimming and J lost 1 base; unmatched junction nucleotides: 4. CDR3 region: CASSLSGGTSGTDTQYF. In nucleotides, the CDR3 is TGTGCCAGCAGTTTATCGGGAGGGACTAGCGGCACAGATACGCAGTATTTT.

This clonotype was recorded at least ten times. This chain connects TRBV5-1 to TRBJ2-7; D gene unclear. Per the germline V gene, CDR1 is SGHRS and CDR2 is YFSETQ. V lost 0 bases, J lost 0 bases, and 7 bases lay in between. The CDR3 spans 14 residues. The CDR3 sequence: CASSLDIDSYEQYF. The DNA of the CDR3 is TGCGCCAGCAGCTTGGATATCGACTCCTACGAGCAGTACTTC. The full variable domain, in which reference TRBV5-1 and TRBJ2-7 provide the parts outside the CDR3, is KAGVTQTPRYLIKTRGQQVTLSCSPISGHRSVSWYQQTPGQGLQFLFEYFSETQRNKGNFPGRFSGRQFSNSRSEMNVSTLELGDSALYLCASSLDIDSYEQYFGPGTRLTVT.

This clonotype was observed a few times. The gene calls are TRBV5-1 and TRBJ2-5; perhaps D is TRBD1 or TRBD2 (7 bases each). The CDR3 is 15 amino acids. CDR1 and CDR2 (germline): SGHRS, YFSETQ. V lost 0 bases and J 5 bases, leaving 14 bases between the germline ends. In DNA, the CDR3 is TGCGCCAGCAGCTTGGCTCAGGGGGGGTTTGAGACCCAGTACTTC. It encodes CASSLAQGGFETQYF.

This clonotype was observed many times. The J gene is TRBJ2-5, the V gene TRBV11-2, with a tentative D call TRBD2 (6 bases). Germline lookup yields CDR1 SGHAT and CDR2 FQNNGV. V dropped 4 bases and J dropped 5 bases, with 8 bases sitting between them. CDR3 length equals 12 residues. The CDR3 loop is CASSSEGETQYF. The CDR3 DNA sequence: TGTGCCAGCAGCTCGGAGGGTGAGACCCAGTACTTC.

This clonotype has ten or more counts. This chain joins TRBV28 and TRBJ2-1, with a possible D match to TRBD2 (6 bases). The CDR3 length is 15 residues. V lost 3 bases, J lost 3 bases, and 12 bases lay in between. Looked up from germline, CDR1 is MDHEN and CDR2 is SYDVKM. CDR3 region: CASSFQGLFYNEQFF. CDR3 DNA sequence: TGTGCCAGCAGTTTTCAGGGACTTTTCTACAATGAGCAGTTCTTC.

Many counts were recorded for this clonotype. This chain uses TRBV7-9 with TRBJ2-3; D remains ambiguous. The CDR3 spans 13 residues. Germline-derived CDR1 and CDR2 are SEHNR and FQNEAQ (reference sequence). The ends were cut back, 3 bases at V and 1 base at J, with 5 bases in the middle. The CDR3 DNA is TGTGCCAGCAGCTTGTACGGCACAGATACGCAGTATTTT. Amino acids: CASSLYGTDTQYF.

The chain links TRBV6-2 or TRBV6-3 to TRBJ1-6; a possible D gene is TRBD1 (5 bases). V lost 2 bases to trimming and J lost 5 bases, with 10 bases between them. CDR1 and CDR2 (germline): MNHEY, SVGEGT. The CDR3 spans 15 residues. The DNA of the CDR3 is TGTGCCAGCAGTTACCTGGGGGATCATAATTCACCCCTCCACTTT. This gives the protein CASSYLGDHNSPLHF.

The rearrangement links TRBV20-1 to TRBJ1-2; 8 bases fit TRBD1. Germline V gives CDR1 DFQATT, CDR2 SNEGSKA (reference sequence). V lost 1 base and J lost 4; bases outside the gene matches: 11. This CDR3 spans 16 amino acids. The CDR3 DNA reads TGCAGTGCTAGAGGAGTAGGGGGGACAGGTGTCTATGGCTACACCTTC. Amino acid sequence: CSARGVGGTGVYGYTF.

The rearrangement joins TRBV29-1 to TRBJ1-1; D remains ambiguous. Germline V lookup: CDR1 SQVTM, CDR2 ANQGSEA. The CDR3 is 14 residues long. DNA of the CDR3: TGCAGTGCTAGAGATTCGAGAGGCAACACTGAAGCTTTCTTT. Its protein product is CSARDSRGNTEAFF. The whole variable domain, remainder taken from reference TRBV29-1 and TRBJ1-1, is SAVISQKPSRDICQRGTSLTIQCQVDSQVTMMFWYRQQPGQSLTLIATANQGSEATYESGFVIDKFPISRPNLTFSTLTVSNMSPEDSSIYLCSARDSRGNTEAFFGQGTRLTVV.

The sample holds many counts of this clonotype. The chain links TRBV7-9 to TRBJ1-1, with D hard to call. Trimming took off 5 bases at V and 4 bases at J, with 11 bases between the two ends. The CDR3 totals 13 residues. Germline loops: CDR1 SEHNR, CDR2 FQNEAQ (reference sequence). In DNA form, the CDR3 reads TGTGCCAGCAGCCCTGAATATATCACTGAAGCTTTCTTT. Protein product: CASSPEYITEAFF.

This clonotype was picked up many times. The chain employs TRBV28 and TRBJ1-1, with no clear D. CDR1 is MDHEN, CDR2 SYDVKM, per germline. The CDR3 extends over 14 amino acids. V shed 5 bases and J shed 5 bases, with 15 bases lying between them. CDR3 nucleotides: TGTGCCAGCAGTATACCCTCCCTGAGGACTGAAGCTTTCTTT. It encodes CASSIPSLRTEAFF.

This clonotype came up many times. The chain has TRBV28 and TRBJ2-1; 7 bases map to TRBD2. Germline V CDR1 and CDR2: MDHEN, SYDVKM. CDR3 length: 16 amino acids. V dropped 7 bases and J dropped 4; count of bases not matched to a gene: 13. In DNA, the CDR3 is TGTGCCAGCACCATACTCGGCGCGGGAGTTTACAATGAGCAGTTCTTC. It codes for CASTILGAGVYNEQFF.

This clonotype was observed a few times. The chain carries TRBV5-1 and TRBJ2-5, with D uncertain. The V gene's germline CDR1 is SGHRS and CDR2 YFSETQ. V was trimmed by 0 bases and J by 2 bases, leaving 8 bases between them. The CDR3 is 14 amino acids. DNA for the CDR3: TGCGCCAGCAGCTTGGGTGAGACGCAAGAGACCCAGTACTTC. Protein: CASSLGETQETQYF.

This clonotype was observed a few times. This chain joins TRBV14 and TRBJ2-7; 7 bases map to TRBD2. This CDR3 has 18 residues. Germline V gives CDR1 SGHDN, CDR2 FVKESK. V was clipped by 0 bases and J by 5 bases; unmatched bases: 16. DNA of the CDR3: TGTGCCAGCAGCCAAGATATGGACGCGGGGGACGTTAACAACGAGCAGTACTTC. It codes for CASSQDMDAGDVNNEQYF.